The 24 T cell receptor beta chains reported below all come from one sample, sequenced in a study of regulatory T cells in long-lasting Graves disease. Time point denoted: persistent/refractory GD, antithyroid drugs over 5 years with positive TRAb. Making the TCR library involved RNA that had been extracted from PBMCs. Construction of TCR beta libraries relied on iRepertoire HTBI primers and on Arm-PCR targeting CDR3 regions. TCRdb re-called the multiplex PCR reads through MiXCR, storing one row per CDR3 protein. The sample holds about 470,000 distinct CDR3 sequences, 20% seen once. The sample consisted of peripheral blood mononuclear cells (PBMCs), taken when the disease was refractory, from a patient treated with antithyroid drugs. The receptors were gathered from a female donor with Graves disease.

Details on this clonotype: A much more abundant neighbour one base away suggests this may be a read error. This chain links TRBV7-9 with TRBJ2-2; D is ambiguous. V was cut by 2 bases and J by 4 bases, with 11 bases left in between. From germline, CDR1 is SEHNR and CDR2 FQNEAQ (reference sequence). CDR3 size: 15 residues. The DNA for the CDR3 is TGTGCCAGCAGCTTATCGCGGAGAAGCACCGGGGAGCTGTTTTTT. This codes for CASSLSRRSTGELFF.

This clonotype was counted only a few times. The chain combines TRBV10-3 with TRBJ2-2; 11 positions match TRBD2. This CDR3 contains 14 residues. The germline CDR1 and CDR2 sequences are ENHRY and SYGVKD. V dropped 4 bases and J dropped 6; count of bases not matched to a gene: 1. The CDR3 sequence: CAISGTSGPGELFF. In nucleotides, the CDR3 is TGTGCCATCAGTGGGACTAGCGGGCCCGGGGAGCTGTTTTTT.

The genes are TRBV20-1 and TRBJ2-3; possible D gene TRBD2, 7 bases. Trimming took 5 bases from V and 2 from J, leaving 17 bases between them. In germline, CDR1 is DFQATT, CDR2 SNEGSKA (reference sequence). The CDR3 covers 15 residues. CDR3 sequence: CSAPGGTYNTDTQYF. In DNA, the CDR3 is TGCAGTGCTCCCGGGGGGACATATAACACAGATACGCAGTATTTT.

V usage is TRBV9 and J usage is TRBJ2-4; D is undetermined. V lost 0 bases and J lost 6, with 10 bases in between. There are 14 residues in the CDR3. Germline lookup yields CDR1 SGDLS and CDR2 YYNGEE. This CDR3 reads CASSVGGTVNIQYF. The CDR3 DNA reads as TGTGCCAGCAGCGTAGGGGGAACAGTAAACATTCAGTACTTC.

This clonotype was counted between two and nine times. The chain carries TRBV6-5 and TRBJ2-7; the D gene is possibly TRBD2 (6 bases). With 3 bases removed from V and 5 bases from J, the gap between germline ends came to 17 bases. In germline, CDR1 is MNHEY, CDR2 SVGAGI. This CDR3 is 15 amino acids long. The CDR3 loop is CASSYSATSSHEQYF. The CDR3 DNA follows: TGTGCCAGCAGTTATTCTGCGACTAGTTCCCACGAGCAGTACTTC.

This clonotype was seen ten or more times. The chain employs TRBV12-3 or TRBV12-4 and TRBJ2-7; weak D call: TRBD1 (5 bases). Trimming stripped 6 bases from V and 3 bases from J, with 9 bases between. The length of the CDR3 is 12 residues. CDR3 protein: CASRLQGYEQYF. The CDR3 DNA sequence: TGTGCCAGCAGACTCCAGGGCTACGAGCAGTACTTC.

Concerning this clonotype itself: A read error is possible here, since a much larger clone lies one base away. CDR3 amino acids: CASSFVGQPKEPNTAAFF. CDR3 DNA sequence: TGTGCCAGCAGTTTCGTAGGACAGCCAAAGGAACCGAACACTGCAGCTTTCTTT. The rearrangement links TRBV28 to TRBJ1-1; D may be TRBD1 (6 bases). Germline loops: CDR1 MDHEN, CDR2 SYDVKM. This CDR3 comprises 18 residues. Full variable domain (missing parts from reference TRBV28 and TRBJ1-1): DVKVTQSSRYLVKRTGEKVFLECVQDMDHENMFWYRQDPGLGLRLIYFSYDVKMKEKGDIPEGYSVSREKKERFSLILESASTNQTSMYLCASSFVGQPKEPNTAAFFGQGTRLTVV.

This chain joins TRBV28 and TRBJ2-1; D gene uncertain. The germline gives CDR1 MDHEN, CDR2 SYDVKM. This CDR3 has 14 amino acids. V lost 2 bases to trimming and J lost 4 bases, with 9 bases between them. In DNA, the CDR3 is TGTGCCAGCAGTTTACTGGCGGAATACAATGAGCAGTTCTTC. This codes for CASSLLAEYNEQFF.

This clonotype is deemed medium-sized. V usage is TRBV5-6 and J usage is TRBJ1-2; no firm D call. V shed 1 base and J shed 7 bases, with 8 bases lying between them. The CDR3 runs 12 residues. Germline-derived CDR1 and CDR2 are SGHDT and YYEEEE. The CDR3 loop is CASSLNRVGYTF. Written as DNA, the CDR3 is TGTGCCAGCAGCTTGAATCGTGTTGGCTACACCTTC.

This clonotype appeared many times. The CDR3 spells CASSAGVGDTEAFF. CDR3 coding DNA: TGTGCCAGCAGTGCGGGAGTAGGGGACACTGAAGCTTTCTTT. The rearrangement uses TRBV2 and TRBJ1-1, with D maybe TRBD1 (5 bases). CDR1 and CDR2 from the germline V gene are SNHLY and FYNNEI. The V and J ends lost 4 bases and 3 bases respectively, with 12 bases between them. The CDR3 is made up of 14 amino acids. The whole variable domain, filled in from reference TRBV2 and TRBJ1-1, reads EPEVTQTPSHQVTQMGQEVILRCVPISNHLYFYWYRQILGQKVEFLVSFYNNEISEKSEIFDDQFSVERPDGSNFTLKIRSTKLEDSAMYFCASSAGVGDTEAFFGQGTRLTVV.

The V call is TRBV5-1, the J call TRBJ2-7; the match to TRBD1 covers 11 bases. After removal of 0 bases from V and 7 bases from J, the junction contained 6 bases not matched to a gene. The CDR3 has 15 residues. Germline assignment: CDR1 SGHRS and CDR2 YFSETQ. The CDR3 DNA reads as TGCGCCAGCAGCTTGGGGACAGGGGGCTTTCGGGAGCAGTACTTC. This encodes CASSLGTGGFREQYF.

This clonotype was found many times. The chain couples TRBV20-1 to TRBJ2-7, with 13 positions matching TRBD2. CDR3 length equals 16 residues. The V and J ends lost 0 bases and 4 bases, in that order; junction bases with no gene match: 6. Looked up from germline, CDR1 is DFQATT and CDR2 is SNEGSKA (reference sequence). The chain's CDR3 is CSARDTSGRALYEQYF. Here the CDR3 DNA reads TGCAGTGCTAGAGATACTAGCGGGAGGGCCCTTTACGAGCAGTACTTC.

This chain links TRBV4-1 with TRBJ2-6; D is ambiguous. The CDR3 sequence is 14 residues long. The germline gives CDR1 MGHRA, CDR2 YSYEKL. V dropped 0 bases and J dropped 9 bases, with 9 bases sitting between them. The CDR3 DNA sequence: TGCGCCAGCAGCCAAGATAGCCAATACAACGTCCTGACTTTC. This encodes CASSQDSQYNVLTF.

Comments on this clonotype: This CDR3 is missing its conserved last phenylalanine or tryptophan, likely due to a read error. The rearrangement links TRBV29-1 to TRBJ2-2; TRBD1 matches at 10 bases. There are 12 residues in the CDR3. Germline V gene sequence: CDR1 SQVTM, CDR2 ANQGSEA. The V segment lost 7 bases and the J segment 4 bases; nucleotides outside the gene matches: 0. CDR3 DNA: TGCAGCGGGACAGGGGGCACCGGGGAGCTGTTTCTT. Its protein is CSGTGGTGELFL.

This clonotype showed up many times. The chain carries TRBV11-2 and TRBJ2-7; 8 bases align to TRBD2. The germline V gene has CDR1 SGHAT and CDR2 FQNNGV. After removal of 2 bases from V and 4 bases from J, the junction contained 7 bases not matched to a gene. CDR3 size: 15 residues. The CDR3 sequence: CASSLSGGAGYEQYF. The CDR3 coding sequence is TGTGCCAGCAGCTTAAGCGGGGGCGCGGGATACGAGCAGTACTTC.

The chain recombines TRBV5-1 with TRBJ1-2; D gene uncertain. From germline, CDR1 is SGHRS and CDR2 YFSETQ. The germline V and J ends were trimmed by 2 bases and 2 bases, with 10 bases remaining between them. The CDR3 has 14 amino acids. The CDR3 bases are TGCGCCAGCAGCTTAGACGGATTCAACTATGGCTACACCTTC. It encodes CASSLDGFNYGYTF.

The table lists this clonotype with a few counts. V gene TRBV6-2 or TRBV6-3 combines with J gene TRBJ2-5; 8 positions agree with TRBD2. Germline lookup yields CDR1 MNHEY and CDR2 SVGEGT. The junction had 5 bases not matched to a gene; V was cut back by 1 base and J by 4 bases. The CDR3 contains 15 residues. The CDR3 reads CASSYFKRERETQYF. The CDR3 DNA is TGTGCCAGCAGTTACTTCAAGCGGGAGCGAGAGACCCAGTACTTC.

In this sample, this clonotype turned up many times. CDR3 sequence (DNA): TGTGCCAGCATCAACCGGGGAGGGGGCCGATCGATGAACACTGAAGCTTTCTTT. It codes for CASINRGGGRSMNTEAFF. V usage is TRBV7-8 and J usage is TRBJ1-1; 7 bases fit TRBD1. The CDR3 spans 18 residues. In germline, CDR1 is SGHVS, CDR2 FQNEAQ. The junction had 17 bases not matched to a gene; V was cut back by 7 bases and J by 0 bases.

In its sample, this clonotype was seen many times. This sequence joins TRBV28 and TRBJ2-7, with 12 bases matching TRBD2. There are 15 residues in the CDR3. The germline V gene encodes CDR1 MDHEN and CDR2 SYDVKM. With 3 bases clipped from V and 3 bases from J, the junction kept 3 bases outside the gene matches. Here the CDR3 DNA reads TGTGCCAGCAGTTTGACTAGCGGGAGAGACTACGAGCAGTACTTC. Its protein is CASSLTSGRDYEQYF.

The genes are TRBV7-3 and TRBJ1-1; D gene ambiguous. The CDR3 contains 13 residues. Deletions cut 2 bases from V and 6 bases from J, with 10 bases between. Germline CDR1 SGHTA, CDR2 FQGTGA. CDR3 sequence: CASSLGRSAEAFF. CDR3 sequence (DNA): TGTGCCAGCAGCTTAGGACGGAGCGCTGAAGCTTTCTTT.

This clonotype was seen repeatedly, ten times or more. The chain joins TRBV3-1 to TRBJ2-5; the match to TRBD2 covers 7 bases. Germline assignment: CDR1 LGHDT and CDR2 YNNKEL (reference sequence). The CDR3 runs to 13 residues. The junction had 12 bases not matched to a gene; V was cut back by 8 bases and J by 9 bases. CDR3 nucleotides: TGTGCCAGCCTCGGGGAGGGCCTCGAGGCCCAGTACTTC. Its translation is CASLGEGLEAQYF.

This clonotype has a handful of counts. CDR3 in amino acids: CRGRARAYEQYF. Here the CDR3 DNA reads TGCAGGGGGAGGGCGAGAGCCTACGAGCAGTACTTC. This rearrangement joins TRBV20-1 to TRBJ2-7; the match to TRBD2 covers 7 bases. In germline, CDR1 is DFQATT, CDR2 SNEGSKA (reference sequence). CDR3 length: 12 residues.

This clonotype has a count of ten or more. The chain employs TRBV28 and TRBJ1-5, with 7 bases that match TRBD1. This CDR3 region has 13 residues. Germline V gene data show CDR1 as MDHEN and CDR2 as SYDVKM. Trimming cost V 6 bases and J 3 bases; bases outside gene matches: 2. The CDR3 DNA sequence: TGTGCCAGCAGGGGACAGATCAATCAGCCCCAGCATTTT. Amino acids: CASRGQINQPQHF.

The chain uses TRBV29-1 and TRBJ1-2; tentatively, D is TRBD1 (5 bases). Germline V gene sequence: CDR1 SQVTM, CDR2 ANQGSEA. The CDR3 covers 11 residues. CDR3 in DNA: TGCGCTGGGGCTACTAACTATGGCTACACCTTC. Translated: CAGATNYGYTF. The complete variable domain, with remaining parts taken from reference TRBV29-1 and TRBJ1-2, reads SAVISQKPSRDICQRGTSLTIQCQVDSQVTMMFWYRQQPGQSLTLIATANQGSEATYESGFVIDKFPISRPNLTFSTLTVSNMSPEDSSIYLCAGATNYGYTFGSGTRLTVV.